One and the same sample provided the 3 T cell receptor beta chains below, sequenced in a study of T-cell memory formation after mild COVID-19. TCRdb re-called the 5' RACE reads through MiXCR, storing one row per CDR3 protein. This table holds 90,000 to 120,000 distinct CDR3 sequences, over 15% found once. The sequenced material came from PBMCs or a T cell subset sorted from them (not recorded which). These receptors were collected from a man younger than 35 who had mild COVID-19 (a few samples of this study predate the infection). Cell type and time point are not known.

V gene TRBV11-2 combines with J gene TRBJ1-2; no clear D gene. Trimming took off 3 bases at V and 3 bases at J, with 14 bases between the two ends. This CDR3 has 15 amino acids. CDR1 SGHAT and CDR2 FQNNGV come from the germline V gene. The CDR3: CASSFGVGSHYGYTF. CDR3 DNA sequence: TGTGCCAGCAGCTTTGGTGTAGGGAGCCACTATGGCTACACCTTC.

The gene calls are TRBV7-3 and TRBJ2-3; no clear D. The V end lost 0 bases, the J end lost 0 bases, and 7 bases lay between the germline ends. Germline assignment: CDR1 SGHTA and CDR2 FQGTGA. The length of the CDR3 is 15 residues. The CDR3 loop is CASSLTATSTDTQYF. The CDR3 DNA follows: TGTGCCAGCAGCTTAACCGCGACTAGCACAGATACGCAGTATTTT.

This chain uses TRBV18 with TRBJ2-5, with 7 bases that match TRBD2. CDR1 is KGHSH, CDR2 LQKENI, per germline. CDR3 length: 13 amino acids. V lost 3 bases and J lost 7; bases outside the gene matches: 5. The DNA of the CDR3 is TGTGCCAGCTCACCGGCAGGGAGGGGGACCCAGTACTTC. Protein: CASSPAGRGTQYF. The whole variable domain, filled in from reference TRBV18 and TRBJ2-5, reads NAGVMQNPRHLVRRRGQEARLRCSPMKGHSHVYWYRQLPEEGLKFMVYLQKENIIDESGMPKERFSAEFPKEGPSILRIQQVVRGDSAAYFCASSPAGRGTQYFGPGTRLLVL.